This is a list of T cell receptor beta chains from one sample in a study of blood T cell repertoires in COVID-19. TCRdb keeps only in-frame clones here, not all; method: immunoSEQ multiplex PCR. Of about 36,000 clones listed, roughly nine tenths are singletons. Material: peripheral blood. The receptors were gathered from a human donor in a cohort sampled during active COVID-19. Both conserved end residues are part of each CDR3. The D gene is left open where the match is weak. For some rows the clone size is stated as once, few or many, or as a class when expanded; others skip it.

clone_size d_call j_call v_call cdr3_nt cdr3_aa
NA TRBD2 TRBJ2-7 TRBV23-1 TGCGCCAGCAGTCAATCCACGAAGCGGGAGGCCTCCTACGAGCAGTACTTC CASSQSTKREASYEQYF
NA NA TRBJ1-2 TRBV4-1 TGCGCCAGCAGCCAAGCTTCCACGGCAAGGGGTCTCTATGGCTACACCTTC CASSQASTARGLYGYTF
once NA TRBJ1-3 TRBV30 TGTGCCTGGAGTGGGGGGAGGTATTCTGGAAACACCATATATTTT CAWSGGRYSGNTIYF
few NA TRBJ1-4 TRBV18 TGTGCCAGCTCACCACCTGAACAGACAACTAATGAAAAACTGTTTTTT CASSPPEQTTNEKLFF
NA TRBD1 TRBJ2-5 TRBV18 TGTGCCAGCTCATGGGGAGGACAGGGGAGAGAGACCCAGTACTTC CASSWGGQGRETQYF
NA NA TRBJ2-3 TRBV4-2 TGTGCCAGCAGCCAAGATCGTGGCTTCACAGATACGCAGTATTTT CASSQDRGFTDTQYF
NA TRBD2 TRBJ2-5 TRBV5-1 TGCGCCAGCAGCACACGGACTAGCGGGAAACAAGAGACCCAGTACTTC CASSTRTSGKQETQYF
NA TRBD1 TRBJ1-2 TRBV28 TGTGCCAGCAGTTCCCAAGGTTCAACACTGGGACAGACTTCCTATGGCTACACCTTC CASSSQGSTLGQTSYGYTF
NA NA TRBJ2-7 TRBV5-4 TGTGCCAGCAGCACGGGGACTGGCGGGATTACCTACGAGCAGTACTTC CASSTGTGGITYEQYF
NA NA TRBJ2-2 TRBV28 TGTGCCACCTATGGGCCCAGGGGACCCGGGGAGCTGTTTTTT CATYGPRGPGELFF
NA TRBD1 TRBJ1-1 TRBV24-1 TGTGCCACCAGGGCAGGGGGACAGGGTGAAGCTTTCTTT CATRAGGQGEAFF
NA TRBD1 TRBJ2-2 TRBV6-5 TGTGCCAGCAGAGGACAGGGGGCCAGCACCGGGGAGCTGTTTTTT CASRGQGASTGELFF
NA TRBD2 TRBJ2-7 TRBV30 TGTGCCTGGGGACTAGCGGGGGGCCTGGAGCAGTACTTC CAWGLAGGLEQYF
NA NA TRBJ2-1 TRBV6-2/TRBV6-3 TGTGCCAGCAGTTACCAGCGGTACAATGAGCAGTTCTTC CASSYQRYNEQFF
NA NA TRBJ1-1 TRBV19 TGTGCCAGTAGTATAGAAAGGGGGGGCACTGAAGCTTTCTTT CASSIERGGTEAFF
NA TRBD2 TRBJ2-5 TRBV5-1 TGCGCCAGCAGCTTGGCCAGCGGGAGGGCCTCGGGGCAAGAGACCCAGTACTTC CASSLASGRASGQETQYF
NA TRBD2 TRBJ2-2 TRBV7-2 TGTGCCAGCAGCTCCGGGGGGGTAATGTTGGGCACCGGGGAGCTGTTTTTT CASSSGGVMLGTGELFF
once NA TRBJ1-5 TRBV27 TGTGCCAGCGCGTTAGTAGTTAATAGCAATCAGCCCCAGCATTTT CASALVVNSNQPQHF
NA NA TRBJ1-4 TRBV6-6 TGTGCCAGCATGAGGACAACTAATGAAAAACTGTTTTTT CASMRTTNEKLFF
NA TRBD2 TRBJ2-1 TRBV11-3 TGTGCCAGCAGCTTAGGCGGGAGGTTGAATGAGCAGTTCTTC CASSLGGRLNEQFF
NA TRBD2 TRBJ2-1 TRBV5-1 TGCGCCAGCAGCTTGGCCGGCGGGAGCTCCAATGAGCAGTTCTTC CASSLAGGSSNEQFF
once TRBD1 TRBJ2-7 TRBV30 TGTGCCTATGCAATCCTCGACAGGGGGAACGAGCAGTACTTC CAYAILDRGNEQYF
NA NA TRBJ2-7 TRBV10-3 TGTGCCATCAGTGAGTTGGGTGGGGGCGTCAACGAGCAGTACTTC CAISELGGGVNEQYF
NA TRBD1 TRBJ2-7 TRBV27 TGTGCCAGCAGTTTGAGCTGGGGACAGGCCTACGAGCAGTACTTC CASSLSWGQAYEQYF
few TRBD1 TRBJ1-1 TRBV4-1 TGCGCCAGCAGCCAAGGACCTATGACAGGGGCGAACACTGAAGCTTTCTTT CASSQGPMTGANTEAFF
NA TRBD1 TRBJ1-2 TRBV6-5 TGTGCCAGCAGCGGCTCACAGGGGAACTATGGCTACACCTTC CASSGSQGNYGYTF
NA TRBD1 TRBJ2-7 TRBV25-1 TGTGCCACCGCCCTGGACAGGTACGAGCAGTACTTC CATALDRYEQYF
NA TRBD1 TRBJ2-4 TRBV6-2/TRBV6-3 TGTGCCAGCAGTTACTCGCGACAGGGGACCCTGTCTGCCTTC CASSYSRQGTLSAF
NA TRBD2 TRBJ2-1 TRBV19 TGTGCCAGTAGTATAGGGACCGGGACTAGCAGCATTGAGCAGTTCTTC CASSIGTGTSSIEQFF
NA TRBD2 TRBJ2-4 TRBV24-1 TGTGCCACCAGCTTCTGGGAGGGAGGCAAAAACATTCAGTACTTC CATSFWEGGKNIQYF
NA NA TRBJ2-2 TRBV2 TGTGCCAGCAGTGAATTCGGGATGGGGACCGGGGAGCTGTTTTTT CASSEFGMGTGELFF
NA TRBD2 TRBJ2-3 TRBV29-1 TGCAGCGTCAAAAGGAAGGGGCGGGAGGTCACTAGCACAGATACGCAGTATTTT CSVKRKGREVTSTDTQYF
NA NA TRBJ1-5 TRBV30 TGTGCCTGGAGTGTAGGGAGGCTCAGCGGACAGCCCCAGCATTTT CAWSVGRLSGQPQHF
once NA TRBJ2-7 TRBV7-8 TGTGCCAGCAGCTCCCGACTCGGCTCCTACGAGCAGTACTTC CASSSRLGSYEQYF
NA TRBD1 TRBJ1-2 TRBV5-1 TGCGCCAGCAGCTCCTCGACAGGGGGCGCGACGAGTGGCTACACCTTC CASSSSTGGATSGYTF